This is a list of T cell receptor beta chains from one sample in a study of T-cell reconstitution after alpha-beta-depleted transplantation in children. TCRdb used MiXCR to reprocess the PCR reads, holding one entry per CDR3 protein. The data contain around 360,000 distinct CDR3 sequences, around 10% of them seen just once; the ten biggest clones take up 2% to 3%. The source material was PBMCs from the stem cell graft donor, sampled from the stem cell graft. Source of these receptors: a human donor who donated a stem cell graft to a child with acute lymphoblastic leukemia. Each CDR3 is given with its conserved first and last residue. D genes are given only for firm matches. Clone size is stated in some rows and not others, as once, few, many or a class when expanded.

V gene,J gene,clone size,D gene,CDR3 DNA,CDR3 protein
TRBV9,TRBJ2-2,-,TRBD2,TGTGCCAGCAGCGTTGGCTGGGGACTAGCGGCGAACACCGGGGAGCTGTTTTTT,CASSVGWGLAANTGELFF
TRBV4-3,TRBJ2-2,many,-,TGCGCCAGCAGCCTGGGGGCTAATGGCGGGGAGCTGTTTTTT,CASSLGANGGELFF
TRBV3-1,TRBJ2-1,-,-,TGTGCCAGCAGCCAAGATCTCGCGATCGAGCAGTTCTTC,CASSQDLAIEQFF
TRBV20-1,TRBJ1-4,few,TRBD1,TGCAGTGCTAGACAGGGGGGTGAAAAATTGTTTTTT,CSARQGGEKLFF
TRBV3-1,TRBJ2-1,many,-,TGTGCCAGCAGCCCCGTGGGGGAATTGAATGAGCAGTTCTTC,CASSPVGELNEQFF
TRBV29-1,TRBJ2-7,many,-,TGCAGCGTTGAGACAGCTTTGCACGAGCAGTACTTC,CSVETALHEQYF
TRBV19,TRBJ2-2,few,-,TGTGCCACAAGGGGTCCCGGTGACACCGGGGAGCTGTTTTTT,CATRGPGDTGELFF
TRBV13,TRBJ2-2,-,TRBD2,TGTGCCACAACGTCTAGCGGGAGTAGCACCGGGGAGCTGTTTTTT,CATTSSGSSTGELFF
TRBV20-1,TRBJ1-5,few,-,TGCAGTGCTCTCCCAGGGTGGGATCAGCCCCAGCATTTT,CSALPGWDQPQHF
TRBV9,TRBJ1-2,-,TRBD1,TGTGCCAGCAGCGTAGCAGGGGGCCGTGGCTACACCTTC,CASSVAGGRGYTF
TRBV5-1,TRBJ1-2,-,TRBD1,TGCGCCAGCAGCTTGTACCTGGGACAGGGGGGTTCGTTCTACGGCTACACCTTC,CASSLYLGQGGSFYGYTF
TRBV29-1,TRBJ2-3,many,-,TGCAGCGTTCTCAGGGGACAAGGGACAGATACGCAGTATTTT,CSVLRGQGTDTQYF
TRBV5-5,TRBJ1-1,few,-,TGTGCCAGCAGCTTTGAGGGGGTAGGATACACTGAAGCTTTCTTT,CASSFEGVGYTEAFF
TRBV7-9,TRBJ2-7,few,-,TGTGCCAGCAGCTTTGAAGGGATTTTGGACGAGCAGTACTTC,CASSFEGILDEQYF
TRBV6-1,TRBJ1-3,few,-,TGTGCCAGCAGTGGTGGGCTGGATTTCGTCGGAAACACCATATATTTT,CASSGGLDFVGNTIYF
TRBV7-9,TRBJ2-2,many,-,TGTGCCAGCGGTGCTTGGGACATTAACACCGGGGAGCTGTTTTTT,CASGAWDINTGELFF
TRBV28,TRBJ1-5,few,-,TGTGCCAGCAGGGGGAACAATCAGCCCCAGCATTTT,CASRGNNQPQHF
TRBV20-1,TRBJ2-7,few,-,TGCAGTGCTAGAGACCCCTTTCGGGAGAGCTACGAGCAGTACTTC,CSARDPFRESYEQYF
TRBV4-3,TRBJ2-1,many,TRBD2,TGCGCCAGCAGTGCTTCCGGTGCTAGCGGGAGGTTGATCTTC,CASSASGASGRLIF
TRBV7-3,TRBJ2-1,-,-,TGTGCCAGCAGCTTACGGAGGGCCAATGAGCAGTTCTTC,CASSLRRANEQFF
TRBV7-2,TRBJ2-1,-,TRBD2,TGTGCCAGCAGCCGTGGACTAGCGGGAGGGGATTGGTTCTTC,CASSRGLAGGDWFF
TRBV10-3,TRBJ2-5,-,-,TGTGCCATCAGCGTCGGAGGAGAGACCCAGTACTTC,CAISVGGETQYF
TRBV4-1,TRBJ1-4,few,TRBD1,TGCGCCAGCAGCCACGGGGACAGGATATCGGTAGAACTGTTTTTT,CASSHGDRISVELFF
TRBV7-6,TRBJ2-1,-,TRBD2,TGTGCCAGCAGCCACCCACTAGCGGGCGGCTACAATGAGCAGTTCTTC,CASSHPLAGGYNEQFF
TRBV7-2,TRBJ2-1,few,-,TGTGCCAGCAGCTTAACCGGTCTAGCAGATGGTTATGAGCAGTTCTTC,CASSLTGLADGYEQFF
TRBV12-3/TRBV12-4,TRBJ2-7,-,-,TGTGCCAGCAGTTTTGCAGGGATCAGGGATTACGAGCAGTACTTC,CASSFAGIRDYEQYF
TRBV12-3/TRBV12-4,TRBJ1-2,-,-,TGTGCCAGCAGCATATATGGCTACACCTTC,CASSIYGYTF
TRBV30,TRBJ2-3,few,-,TGTGCCTGGACCGACGGTAGCACAGATACGCAGTATTTT,CAWTDGSTDTQYF
TRBV20-1,TRBJ2-7,many,-,TGCAGTGCTAGAGGGGAAGGGCCCCTCTACGAGCAGTACTTC,CSARGEGPLYEQYF
TRBV20-1,TRBJ2-3,many,-,TGCAGTGCTAGTCACCGGGACTGGCCCACAGATACGCAGTATTTT,CSASHRDWPTDTQYF
TRBV4-3,TRBJ1-1,few,TRBD1,TGCGCCAGCAGCCAAGATCCCGGGACAGACACTGAAGCTTTCTTT,CASSQDPGTDTEAFF
TRBV5-1,TRBJ2-1,-,TRBD2,TGCGCCAGCAGCTTGGCAGCGGGAGGGGGGGATGAGCAGTTCTTC,CASSLAAGGGDEQFF
TRBV11-2,TRBJ2-3,-,TRBD2,TGTGCCAGCAGCTCCAGACTAGCGGGCCTCGGTCTCACAGATACGCAGTATTTT,CASSSRLAGLGLTDTQYF
TRBV28,TRBJ2-7,-,-,TGTGCCAGCAGTTTATGGCCTAGGGGGGGAGGCGAGCAGTACTTC,CASSLWPRGGGEQYF
TRBV29-1,TRBJ2-3,many,TRBD1,TGCAGCGCTAGAACCGGACAGGGTTCAGATACGCAGTATTTT,CSARTGQGSDTQYF
TRBV15,TRBJ2-3,few,-,TGTGCCACCAGCCCTAAACTCGGGGGAGATACGCAGTATTTT,CATSPKLGGDTQYF
TRBV12-3/TRBV12-4,TRBJ2-7,-,TRBD2,TGTGCCAGCAGTCCCGGGACTAGCGGGATTTCCTACGAGCAGTACTTC,CASSPGTSGISYEQYF
TRBV9,TRBJ2-5,-,TRBD2,TGTGCCAGCAGCCCGGGACTAGCGGGTTATGGAGAGACCCAGTACTTC,CASSPGLAGYGETQYF
TRBV6-5,TRBJ2-1,few,TRBD1,TGTGCCAGCAGTTACTATAAACCGGGACAGCTGTACAATGAGCAGTTCTTC,CASSYYKPGQLYNEQFF
TRBV12-3/TRBV12-4,TRBJ2-1,many,-,TGTGCCAGCAGTTTAGCCTGGCGGAACAATGAGCAGTTCTTC,CASSLAWRNNEQFF
TRBV14,TRBJ2-1,-,-,TGTGCCAGCAGACTTGTCGGGGAGCAGTTCTTC,CASRLVGEQFF
TRBV27,TRBJ2-3,-,TRBD2,TGTGCCAGCAGTCTCGGGACTAGCGGGCTCACAGATACGCAGTATTTT,CASSLGTSGLTDTQYF
TRBV6-1,TRBJ2-7,few,TRBD1,TGTGCCAGCAGCTCGGGACAGGGGGCTCGCGAGCAGTACTTC,CASSSGQGAREQYF
TRBV4-3,TRBJ2-3,many,-,TGCGCCAGCAGCCAATCGCTTTCAGATACGCAGTATTTT,CASSQSLSDTQYF